The entry below gives a single T cell receptor (beta chain) sequence along with its context. This sample was taken from a study of blood T cell repertoires in COVID-19. Method: immunoSEQ multiplex PCR; TCRdb's copy keeps in-frame clones and lacks some. The sample has more than 250,000 clones, roughly 84% seen once. The CDR3 spans 16 residues. The germline V gene encodes CDR1 SGHRS and CDR2 YFSETQ. Trimming removed 3 bases from V and 6 bases from J, with 18 bases in between. Material for sequencing was peripheral blood. The sequence came from a man aged 45 to 65 with active or convalescent COVID-19. The V and J genes are TRBV5-1 and TRBJ2-2, with D tentatively TRBD2 (5 bases). DNA of the CDR3: TGCGCCAGCAGCTCAGGAGGCGTAGAGGAGGCCGGGGAGCTGTTTTTT. This gives the protein CASSSGGVEEAGELFF.